The 2 T cell receptor beta chains listed next were all sequenced from one sample in a study of control samples from healthy donors and cancer patients. The method was immunoSEQ multiplex PCR; TCRdb's version includes in-frame clones alone and lacks a portion of them. Of approximately 170,000 clones in the sample, 90% to 95% were seen once. What was sequenced was blood. These receptors were obtained from a woman aged 25 to 39 in good health.

This chain uses TRBV6-1 with TRBJ2-7, with TRBD2 matching over 9 bases. CDR1 is MNHNS, CDR2 SASEGT, per germline. V shed 2 bases, J shed 3 bases, and the junction held 2 bases outside the gene matches. The CDR3 length is 14 residues. The CDR3 reads CASSESGGIYEQYF. The CDR3 nucleotides are TGTGCCAGCAGTGAAAGCGGGGGGATCTACGAGCAGTACTTC.

The chain recombines TRBV3-1 (or the pseudogene TRBV3-2) with TRBJ1-5; 7 positions agree with TRBD1. Trimming removed 4 bases from V and 1 base from J; junction bases left unmatched: 1. Germline lookup yields CDR1 LGHDT and CDR2 YNNKEL (reference sequence). This CDR3 is 14 amino acids long. CDR3 nucleotides: TGTGCCAGCAGCCCGACAGGGAGCAATCAGCCCCAGCATTTT. Residues: CASSPTGSNQPQHF.